This T cell receptor (beta chain) was captured in a study of T-cell reconstitution after alpha-beta-depleted transplantation in children. During its preparation, the TCRbeta library received unique molecular identifiers. From the PCR reads, TCRdb called clonotypes with MiXCR, one entry per CDR3 protein. The data show around 450,000 distinct CDR3 sequences, 15% to 20% seen once. The source material was PBMCs, mostly from graft donor cells, sampled 360 days after TCRalphabeta/CD19-depleted stem cell transplant. This clonotype was obtained from a boy less than two years old who had a stem cell transplant for Wiskott-Aldrich syndrome, so the T cells may come from the graft donor.

The CDR3 region is CASTPLGGREPMNTGELFF. In DNA form, the CDR3 reads TGTGCCAGCACCCCTCTCGGGGGGAGGGAACCTATGAACACCGGGGAGCTGTTTTTT. V usage is TRBV7-1 and J usage is TRBJ2-2; TRBD2 matches at 7 bases. TRBV7-1 is an ORF; its function is uncertain. V dropped 7 bases and J dropped 1; count of bases not matched to a gene: 18. There are 19 residues in the CDR3.